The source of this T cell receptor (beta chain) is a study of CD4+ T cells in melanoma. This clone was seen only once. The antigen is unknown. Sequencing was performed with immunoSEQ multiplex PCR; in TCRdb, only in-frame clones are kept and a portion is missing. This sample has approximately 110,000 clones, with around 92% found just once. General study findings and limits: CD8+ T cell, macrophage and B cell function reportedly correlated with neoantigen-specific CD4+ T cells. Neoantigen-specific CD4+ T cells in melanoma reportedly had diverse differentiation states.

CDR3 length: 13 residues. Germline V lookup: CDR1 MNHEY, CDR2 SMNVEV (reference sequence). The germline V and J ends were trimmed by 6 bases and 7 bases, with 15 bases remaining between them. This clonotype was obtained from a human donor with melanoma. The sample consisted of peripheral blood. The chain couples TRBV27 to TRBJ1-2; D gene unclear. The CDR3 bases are TGTGCCAGCAGCCTTACAGTACGAGGTGGCTACACCTTC. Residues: CASSLTVRGGYTF.